The present T cell receptor (beta chain) was sequenced within a study of shared clonotypes between healthy human individuals. Original methodology: Because ImmunoSEQ provided only junction sequences with no quality scores, the filtering differed. Repertoires were generated with immunoSEQ multiplex PCR, while TCRdb's copy carries only in-frame clones and drops some. The DNA was the basis for D and trimming; V, J and clone size are from that table. The table lists about 800,000 clones, about 97% of them singletons. CD45RO-negative cells were positively selected for CCR7, leaving out terminally differentiated effector memory CD45RA+ cells. Between the trimmed V and J ends, which lost 5 bases and 3 bases, there was a span of 8 bases. Germline V gene lookup returns CDR1 MNHEY and CDR2 SMNVEV (reference sequence). This CDR3 is 13 amino acids long.

This sequence joins TRBV27 and TRBJ1-5; D not certain. The sequencing sample was made of naive CD8+ T cells sorted from blood. This sequence was found in a man aged 30 to 45 in good health. Here the CDR3 reads CASSTLTNQPQHF. In DNA form, the CDR3 reads TGTGCCAGCAGTACACTTACCAATCAGCCCCAGCATTTT.